The 9 T cell receptor beta chains below were found in one sample sequenced in a study of Graves' ophthalmopathy and Graves' hyperthyroidism. From RNA, the CDR3 regions of TCR beta chains were amplified and sequenced. Following a first-round RT-PCR that used HTBI primers, a second-round multiplex PCR was carried out. MiXCR was run by TCRdb on the multiplex PCR reads, yielding one entry per CDR3 protein. This repertoire shows under 200,000 distinct CDR3 sequences, 37% found once; its top ten account for 4.5% to 6%. The sample taken for sequencing was peripheral blood. The receptors come from a woman between 35 and 50 years old with Graves' ophthalmopathy.

This clonotype was picked up one time. The genes are TRBV6-1 and TRBJ2-7, with D maybe TRBD1 (5 bases). The V gene's germline CDR1 is MNHNS and CDR2 SASEGT. Trimming removed 6 bases from V and 1 base from J, with 13 bases in between. The CDR3 sequence is 14 residues long. CDR3 in amino acids: CASSSRTPSYEQYF. As DNA, the CDR3 is TGTGCCAGCAGCTCCCGGACACCTTCCTACGAGCAGTACTTC.

This clonotype was observed at least ten times. This chain uses TRBV7-2 with TRBJ2-2; 7 positions agree with TRBD1. The length of the CDR3 is 16 residues. CDR1 and CDR2 from the germline V gene are SGHTA and FQGNSA. J was trimmed by 7 bases and V by 1 base; bases with no gene match: 9. The CDR3 sequence: CASSLGGRGSNGELFF. The CDR3 nucleotides read TGTGCCAGCAGCTTAGGAGGCAGGGGGTCGAACGGGGAGCTGTTTTTT.

This clonotype was recorded at least ten times. The V call is TRBV6-5, the J call TRBJ2-7; the match to TRBD1 covers 12 bases. Germline V gives CDR1 MNHEY, CDR2 SVGAGI. There are 15 residues in the CDR3. With 4 bases clipped from V and 4 bases from J, the junction kept 5 bases outside the gene matches. The CDR3 bases are TGTGCCAGCAGTTTAAGGGACAGGGGGCGATACGAGCAGTACTTC. Its translation: CASSLRDRGRYEQYF.

The chain couples TRBV20-1 to TRBJ1-1; perhaps TRBD1 as D (6 bases). V lost 8 bases and J 3 bases, leaving 13 bases between the germline ends. Germline CDR1 is DFQATT and CDR2 is SNEGSKA (reference sequence). The CDR3 length is 12 residues. CDR3 bases: TGCAGTCTTCGCGAGGGGGACACTGAAGCTTTCTTT. Translating it yields CSLREGDTEAFF.

This clonotype appeared a single time. The CDR3 bases are TGTGCCAGCACCCCTCTAAGTGAAGCTTTCTTT. It translates to CASTPLSEAFF. The V and J genes are TRBV12-3 or TRBV12-4 and TRBJ1-1, with D unresolved. The CDR3 is made up of 11 amino acids. With 7 bases removed from V and 7 bases from J, the gap between germline ends came to 10 bases.

About this clonotype itself: The junction shows a germline mismatch at one end, possibly a read error. V usage is TRBV24-1 and J usage is TRBJ1-1; D is perhaps TRBD1 (6 bases). The CDR3 extends over 14 amino acids. From germline, CDR1 is KGHDR and CDR2 SFDVKD. The CDR3 DNA sequence: TGTGCCACCAGTGAGGAGGGGGTGCGCCGTGAAGTTTTCTTT. It specifies CATSEEGVRREVFF.

The V gene is TRBV6-2 or TRBV6-3, the J gene TRBJ2-5; unclear D gene. The CDR3 is 12 residues long. V lost 2 bases and J lost 2, with 3 bases in between. Germline CDR1 is MNHEY and CDR2 is SVGEGT. CDR3: CASSYLQETQYF. DNA for the CDR3: TGTGCCAGCAGTTACCTACAAGAGACCCAGTACTTC.

Ten or more counts support this clonotype. The rearrangement uses TRBV12-3 or TRBV12-4 and TRBJ1-6; D is possibly TRBD1 (5 bases). The CDR3 consists of 14 residues. The V end lost 7 bases, the J end lost 9 bases, and 16 bases lay between the germline ends. For the CDR3, the DNA is TGTGCCAGCACCGGAGGGGTAAGCGGTTCACCCCTCCACTTT. Protein product: CASTGGVSGSPLHF.

The chain recombines TRBV11-2 with TRBJ1-1; unclear D gene. The germline CDR1 and CDR2 sequences are SGHAT and FQNNGV. Trimming took off 0 bases at V and 7 bases at J, with 9 bases between the two ends. CDR3 length equals 13 residues. CDR3 sequence (DNA): TGTGCCAGCAGCTTAGAAGGGTATAATGAAGCTTTCTTT. This encodes CASSLEGYNEAFF. Drawing the rest from reference TRBV11-2 and TRBJ1-1, the complete variable domain is EAGVAQSPRYKIIEKRQSVAFWCNPISGHATLYWYQQILGQGPKLLIQFQNNGVVDDSQLPKDRFSAERLKGVDSTLKIQPAKLEDSAVYLCASSLEGYNEAFFGQGTRLTVV.